The 14 T cell receptor beta chains below all came from one sample that was sequenced in a study of CD8+CD57+ T cells in acquired aplastic anemia. CD8+CD57+ cell expansion, shown by flow cytometry, had occurred in the patients selected for sequencing. For CDR3 and TCR beta VDJ profiling, genomic DNA was the template used. TCRdb redid the calling of the reads with MiXCR, one entry per CDR3 protein. The table lists about 470,000 distinct CDR3 sequences, about a third of them singletons. Material: sorted CD4+, CD8+, or CD8+CD57+ T cells (not recorded which) from PBMCs. The receptors stem from a human donor with aplastic anemia.

On this clonotype itself: Being one base from a much bigger clone, this may be a read error. The chain is built from TRBV4-2 and TRBJ1-6, with 9 bases identical to TRBD1. CDR1 and CDR2 (germline): LGHNA, YNFKEQ. CDR3 length: 15 residues. In DNA form, the CDR3 reads TGTGCCAGCAGCCGCGTACCGGGACAGGGTTCACTCCTCCACTTT. Translating gives CASSRVPGQGSLLHF.

The genes are TRBV4-2 and TRBJ2-2; 10 bases align to TRBD2. Germline CDR1 LGHNA, CDR2 YNFKEQ. The CDR3 consists of 16 residues. V shed 1 base and J 5 bases; nucleotides not matched to a gene: 4. The CDR3 bases are TGTGCCAGCAGCCAAGCTGTAGCGGGAGGAACCGGGGAGCTGTTTTTT. The encoded protein is CASSQAVAGGTGELFF.

Only a few counts were recorded for this clonotype. V gene TRBV7-3 combines with J gene TRBJ2-1, with D possibly being TRBD2 (5 bases). CDR1 is SGHTA, CDR2 FQGTGA, per germline. The V end lost 3 bases, the J end lost 6 bases, and 12 bases lay between the germline ends. The CDR3 is 14 residues long. In nucleotides, the CDR3 is TGTGCCAGCAGCTTCGGGGTTAGAAGCAATGAGCAGTTCTTC. Translated, it gives CASSFGVRSNEQFF.

In this sample, this clonotype turned up a few times. A much larger clone lies a single base off, so this may be a read error. V and J are TRBV25-1 and TRBJ2-3; D is uncertain. Per the germline V gene, CDR1 is MGHDK and CDR2 is SYGVNS. The CDR3 is 12 residues long. CDR3 in amino acids: CTSSEISDTQYF. As DNA, the CDR3 is TGTACCAGCAGTGAAATATCAGATACGCAGTATTTT.

The chain recombines TRBV30 with TRBJ2-7, with 11 bases identical to TRBD1. V gave up 0 bases and J gave up 6 bases; unmatched junction bases: 7. Germline loops: CDR1 GTSNPN, CDR2 SVGIG (reference sequence). This CDR3 is 15 amino acids long. CDR3 nucleotide sequence: TGTGCCTGGAGTGTCACCGGGACAGGGGGATTCGAGCAGTACTTC. Translation gives CAWSVTGTGGFEQYF.

V and J are TRBV29-1 and TRBJ1-2, with TRBD1 matching 8 bases. In germline, CDR1 is SQVTM, CDR2 ANQGSEA. With V trimmed by 7 bases and J by 6 bases, 7 bases remained unmatched. The CDR3 extends over 12 amino acids. The CDR3 spells CSAEGTGDGYTF. In DNA, the CDR3 is TGCAGCGCCGAGGGGACAGGCGATGGCTACACCTTC.

The rearrangement links TRBV2 to TRBJ1-1; D uncertain. CDR3 size: 14 residues. V lost 2 bases and J lost 4, with 11 bases in between. CDR1 and CDR2 (germline): SNHLY, FYNNEI. CDR3 in DNA: TGTGCCAGCAGTGAATATGGGGTTCCCACTGAAGCTTTCTTT. This gives the protein CASSEYGVPTEAFF.

The CDR3 DNA reads as TGTGCCAGCAGCTTAGGTCCGGGCCCCTACGAGCAGTACTTC. Translated: CASSLGPGPYEQYF. The chain recombines TRBV7-8 with TRBJ2-7; no reliable D call. Germline V gene lookup returns CDR1 SGHVS and CDR2 FQNEAQ. CDR3 length: 14 residues. V was pared by 1 base and J by 2 bases, with 9 bases between.

This clonotype was recorded at least ten times. V gene TRBV7-9 combines with J gene TRBJ2-7; TRBD2 is a possible D gene (6 bases). The V end lost 1 base, the J end lost 7 bases, and 14 bases lay between the germline ends. Germline-derived CDR1 and CDR2 are SEHNR and FQNEAQ (reference sequence). The CDR3 totals 14 residues. This CDR3 reads CASSLGGDLTEQYF. CDR3 in DNA: TGTGCCAGCAGCTTAGGGGGGGACCTCACAGAGCAGTACTTC.

This clonotype was seen repeatedly, ten times or more. This chain links TRBV7-3 with TRBJ2-2; D might be TRBD2 (6 bases). Trimming stripped 3 bases from V and 5 bases from J, with 7 bases between. The germline V gene has CDR1 SGHTA and CDR2 FQGTGA. The CDR3 loop spans 13 amino acids. The chain's CDR3 is CASSFGLTGELFF. The CDR3 region has the DNA TGTGCCAGCAGCTTCGGACTAACCGGGGAGCTGTTTTTT. Filled out from reference TRBV7-3 and TRBJ2-2, the complete variable domain reads GAGVSQTPSNKVTEKGKYVELRCDPISGHTALYWYRQSLGQGPEFLIYFQGTGAADDSGLPNDRFFAVRPEGSVSTLKIQRTERGDSAVYLCASSFGLTGELFFGEGSRLTVL.

Comments on this clonotype: A clone one base away is much larger, so this may be a read error. This chain joins TRBV10-1 and TRBJ1-1; D gene ambiguous. The CDR3 length is 13 residues. From germline, CDR1 is WNHNN and CDR2 SYGVQD (reference sequence). CDR3 nucleotides: TGCGCCAGCAGTGAGCGGTTGAACACTAAAGCTTTCTTT. Encoded protein: CASSERLNTKAFF.

V is TRBV24-1 and J is TRBJ2-1, with D tentatively TRBD1 or TRBD2 (5 bases each). This CDR3 is built from 16 residues. Germline CDR1 and CDR2: KGHDR and SFDVKD. V was pared by 3 bases and J by 6 bases, with 17 bases between. This chain's CDR3 is CATSDMRGPPPNEQFF. DNA for the CDR3: TGTGCCACCAGTGATATGAGGGGACCCCCCCCCAATGAGCAGTTCTTC.

This clonotype was seen repeatedly, ten times or more. V gene TRBV29-1 combines with J gene TRBJ2-7; D is ambiguous. V dropped 6 bases and J dropped 3 bases, with 12 bases sitting between them. The V gene's germline CDR1 is SQVTM and CDR2 ANQGSEA. The CDR3 is 12 residues long. CDR3 coding DNA: TGCAGCGTCTTAGACACCCTCTACGAGCAGTACTTC. Translating it yields CSVLDTLYEQYF.

J is TRBJ1-5 and V is TRBV7-9; D gene unclear. This CDR3 is built from 12 residues. V lost 4 bases and J lost 4, with 5 bases in between. Germline V gene lookup returns CDR1 SEHNR and CDR2 FQNEAQ (reference sequence). The CDR3, as DNA: TGTGCCAGCAGCTCCATGAATCAGCCCCAGCATTTT. It specifies CASSSMNQPQHF.